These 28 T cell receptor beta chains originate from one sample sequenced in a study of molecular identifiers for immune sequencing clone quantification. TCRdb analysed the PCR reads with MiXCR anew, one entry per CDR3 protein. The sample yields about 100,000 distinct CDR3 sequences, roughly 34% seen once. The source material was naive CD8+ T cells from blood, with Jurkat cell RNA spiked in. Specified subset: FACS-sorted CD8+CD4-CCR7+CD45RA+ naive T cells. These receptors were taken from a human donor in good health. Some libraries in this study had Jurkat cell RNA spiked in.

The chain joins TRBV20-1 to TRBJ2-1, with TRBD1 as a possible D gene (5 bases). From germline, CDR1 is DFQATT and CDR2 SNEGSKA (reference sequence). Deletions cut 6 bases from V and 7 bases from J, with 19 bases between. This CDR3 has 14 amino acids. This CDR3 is CSAMGRIHRNEQFF. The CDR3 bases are TGCAGTGCAATGGGCAGAATCCACAGGAATGAGCAGTTCTTC.

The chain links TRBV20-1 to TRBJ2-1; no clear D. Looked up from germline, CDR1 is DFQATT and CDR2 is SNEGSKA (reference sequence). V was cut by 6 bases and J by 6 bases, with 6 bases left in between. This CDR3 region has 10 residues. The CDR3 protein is CSAQGNEQFF. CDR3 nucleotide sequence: TGCAGTGCCCAAGGCAATGAGCAGTTCTTC.

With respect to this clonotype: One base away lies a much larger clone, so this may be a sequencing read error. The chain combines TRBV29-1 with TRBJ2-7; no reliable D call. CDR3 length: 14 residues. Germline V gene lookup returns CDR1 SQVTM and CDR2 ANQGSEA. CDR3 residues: CSAFVGISSYEQNF. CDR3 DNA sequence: TGCAGCGCCTTCGTCGGTATCAGCTCCTACGAGCAGAACTTC.

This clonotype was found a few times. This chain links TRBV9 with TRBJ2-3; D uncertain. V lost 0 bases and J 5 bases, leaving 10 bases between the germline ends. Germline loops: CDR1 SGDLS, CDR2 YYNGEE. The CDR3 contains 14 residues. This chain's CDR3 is CASSVEVGGDTQYF. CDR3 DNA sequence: TGTGCCAGCAGCGTAGAGGTTGGTGGAGATACGCAGTATTTT.

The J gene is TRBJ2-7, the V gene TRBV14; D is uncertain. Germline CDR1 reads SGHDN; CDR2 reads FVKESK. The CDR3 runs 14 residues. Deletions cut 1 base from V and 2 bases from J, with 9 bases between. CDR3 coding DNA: TGTGCCAGCAGCCAAGGACCACTCCCCTACGAGCAGTACTTC. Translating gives CASSQGPLPYEQYF.

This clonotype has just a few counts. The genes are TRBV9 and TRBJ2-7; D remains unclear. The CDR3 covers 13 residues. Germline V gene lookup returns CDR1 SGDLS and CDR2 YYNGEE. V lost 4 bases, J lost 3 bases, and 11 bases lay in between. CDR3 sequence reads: CASSRSGVYEQYF. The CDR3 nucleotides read TGTGCCAGCAGCCGCTCGGGTGTCTACGAGCAGTACTTC.

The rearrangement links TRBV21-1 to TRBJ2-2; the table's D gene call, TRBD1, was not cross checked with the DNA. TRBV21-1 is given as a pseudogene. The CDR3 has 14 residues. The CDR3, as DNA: TGTGCCAGCAGCGGATCCGGGTTGACCGGGGAGCTGTTTTTT. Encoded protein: CASSGSGLTGELFF.

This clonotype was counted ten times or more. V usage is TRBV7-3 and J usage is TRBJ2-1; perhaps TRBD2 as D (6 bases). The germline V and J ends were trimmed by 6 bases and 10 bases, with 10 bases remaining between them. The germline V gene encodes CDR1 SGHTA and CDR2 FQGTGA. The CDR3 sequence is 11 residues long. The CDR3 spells CASSPGVEQFF. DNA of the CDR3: TGTGCCAGCAGTCCGGGAGTGGAGCAGTTCTTC.

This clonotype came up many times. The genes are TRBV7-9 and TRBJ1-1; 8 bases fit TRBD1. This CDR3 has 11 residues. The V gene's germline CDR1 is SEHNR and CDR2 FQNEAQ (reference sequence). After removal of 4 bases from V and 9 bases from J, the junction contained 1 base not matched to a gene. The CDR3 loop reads CASSSGGKAFF. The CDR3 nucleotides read TGTGCCAGCAGCTCAGGGGGCAAAGCTTTCTTT. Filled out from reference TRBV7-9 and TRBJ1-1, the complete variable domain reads DTGVSQNPRHKITKRGQNVTFRCDPISEHNRLYWYRQTLGQGPEFLTYFQNEAQLEKSRLLSDRFSAERPKGSFSTLEIQRTEQGDSAMYLCASSSGGKAFFGQGTRLTVV.

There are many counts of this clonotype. CDR3 in DNA: TGTGCCAGCAGCTTACCTACTAGCGGGAGCAGGACCGGGGAGCTGTTTTTT. Translated, it gives CASSLPTSGSRTGELFF. V and J are TRBV11-2 and TRBJ2-2; 11 bases are shared with TRBD2. Germline trimming cut 2 bases from V and 5 bases from J; bases unmatched to any gene: 7. This CDR3 spans 17 amino acids. The germline gives CDR1 SGHAT, CDR2 FQNNGV.

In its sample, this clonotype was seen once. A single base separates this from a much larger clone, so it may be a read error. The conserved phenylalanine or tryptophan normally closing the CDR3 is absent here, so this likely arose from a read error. CDR3 sequence: CASSEYSHQPQHY. The CDR3 DNA follows: TGTGCCAGCAGTGAATACTCCCATCAGCCCCAGCATTAT. This chain links TRBV2 with TRBJ1-5; no firm D call. The V and J ends lost 2 bases and 5 bases respectively, with 7 bases between them. In germline, CDR1 is SNHLY, CDR2 FYNNEI. The CDR3 sequence is 13 residues long.

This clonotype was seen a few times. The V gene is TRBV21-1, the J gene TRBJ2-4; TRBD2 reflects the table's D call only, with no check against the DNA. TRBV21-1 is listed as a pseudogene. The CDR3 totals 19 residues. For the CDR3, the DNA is TGTGCCAGCAGCGTACGGACTAGCGGGAGGGCCTTGGCCAAAAACATTCAGTACTTC. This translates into CASSVRTSGRALAKNIQYF.

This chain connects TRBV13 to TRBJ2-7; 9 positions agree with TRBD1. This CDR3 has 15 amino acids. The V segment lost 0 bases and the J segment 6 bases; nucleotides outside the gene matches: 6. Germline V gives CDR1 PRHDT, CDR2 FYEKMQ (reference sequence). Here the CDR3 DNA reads TGTGCCAGCAGCTTAGGCGGGGACAGGGTCGCCGAGCAGTACTTC. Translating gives CASSLGGDRVAEQYF.

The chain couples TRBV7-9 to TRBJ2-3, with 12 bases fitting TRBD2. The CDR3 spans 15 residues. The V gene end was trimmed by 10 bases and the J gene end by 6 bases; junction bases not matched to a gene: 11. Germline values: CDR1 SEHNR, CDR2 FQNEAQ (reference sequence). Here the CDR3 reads CAITKTSGSWDTQYF. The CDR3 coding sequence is TGTGCCATAACTAAGACTAGCGGGAGTTGGGATACGCAGTATTTT.

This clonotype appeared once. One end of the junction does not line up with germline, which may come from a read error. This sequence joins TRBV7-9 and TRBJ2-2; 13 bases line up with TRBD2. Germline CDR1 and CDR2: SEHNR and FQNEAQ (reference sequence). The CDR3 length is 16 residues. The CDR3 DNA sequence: TGTGCCAGCCCTGGGACTAGCGGGATCTACACCGGGGGGCTGTTTTTT. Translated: CASPGTSGIYTGGLFF. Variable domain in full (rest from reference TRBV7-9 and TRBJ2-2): DTGVSQNPRHKITKRGQNVTFRCDPISEHNRLYWYRQTLGQGPEFLTYFQNEAQLEKSRLLSDRFSAERPKGSFSTLEIQRTEQGDSAMYLCASPGTSGIYTGGLFFGEGSRLTVL.

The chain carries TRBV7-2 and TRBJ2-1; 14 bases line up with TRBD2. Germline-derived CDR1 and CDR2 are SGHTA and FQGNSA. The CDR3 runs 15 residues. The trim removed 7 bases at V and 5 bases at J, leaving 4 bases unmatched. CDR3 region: CASIMTSGRDNEQFF. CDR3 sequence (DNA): TGTGCCAGCATCATGACTAGCGGGAGGGACAATGAGCAGTTCTTC.

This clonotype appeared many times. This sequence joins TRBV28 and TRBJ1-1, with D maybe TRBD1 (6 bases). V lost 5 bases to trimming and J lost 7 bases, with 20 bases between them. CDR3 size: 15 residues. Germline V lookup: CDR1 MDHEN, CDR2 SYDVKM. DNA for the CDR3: TGTGCCAGCAGTACCTCCCGAGGGGGATTGAATGAAGCTTTCTTT. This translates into CASSTSRGGLNEAFF.

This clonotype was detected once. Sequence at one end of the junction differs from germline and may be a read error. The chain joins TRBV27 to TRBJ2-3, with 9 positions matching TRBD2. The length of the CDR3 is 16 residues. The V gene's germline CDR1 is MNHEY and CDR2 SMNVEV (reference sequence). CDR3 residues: CAGSLAGAPLTDTQYF. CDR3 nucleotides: TGTGCCGGCAGTTTAGCGGGAGCCCCCCTAACTGATACGCAGTATTTT.

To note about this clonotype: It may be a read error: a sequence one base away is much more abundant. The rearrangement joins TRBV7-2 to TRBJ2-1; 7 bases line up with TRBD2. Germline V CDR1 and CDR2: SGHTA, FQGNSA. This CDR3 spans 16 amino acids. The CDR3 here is CASNFIGDYPYYEQFF. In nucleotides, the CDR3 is TGTGCCAGCAACTTTATCGGGGACTACCCCTACTATGAGCAGTTCTTC.

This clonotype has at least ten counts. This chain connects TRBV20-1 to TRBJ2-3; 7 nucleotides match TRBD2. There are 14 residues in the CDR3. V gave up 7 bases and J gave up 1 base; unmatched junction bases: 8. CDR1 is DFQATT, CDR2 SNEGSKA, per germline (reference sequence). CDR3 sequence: CSVQRTSGTDTQYF. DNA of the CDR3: TGCAGTGTCCAGAGGACTAGTGGCACAGATACGCAGTATTTT.

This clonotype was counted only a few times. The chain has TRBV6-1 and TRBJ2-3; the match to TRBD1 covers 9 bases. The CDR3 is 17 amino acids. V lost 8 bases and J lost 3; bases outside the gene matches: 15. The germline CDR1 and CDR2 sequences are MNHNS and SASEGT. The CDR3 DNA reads TGTGCCAGCCCGGCCGGGACAGGGTTTCTTCTGACAGATACGCAGTATTTT. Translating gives CASPAGTGFLLTDTQYF.

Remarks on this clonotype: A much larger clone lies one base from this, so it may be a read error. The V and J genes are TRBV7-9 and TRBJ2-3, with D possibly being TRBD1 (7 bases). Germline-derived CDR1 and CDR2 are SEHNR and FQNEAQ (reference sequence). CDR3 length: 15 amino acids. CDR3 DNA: TGTGCCAGCAGCCCACAGGCGGCGGGGACAGCTACGCAGTATTTT. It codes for CASSPQAAGTATQYF.

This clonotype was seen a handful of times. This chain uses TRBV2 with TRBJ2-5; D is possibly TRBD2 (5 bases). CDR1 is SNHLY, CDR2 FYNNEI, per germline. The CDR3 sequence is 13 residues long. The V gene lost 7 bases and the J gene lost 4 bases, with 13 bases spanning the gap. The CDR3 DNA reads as TGTGCCAGCATCAAAGGACTGGGAGAGACCCAGTACTTC. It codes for CASIKGLGETQYF.

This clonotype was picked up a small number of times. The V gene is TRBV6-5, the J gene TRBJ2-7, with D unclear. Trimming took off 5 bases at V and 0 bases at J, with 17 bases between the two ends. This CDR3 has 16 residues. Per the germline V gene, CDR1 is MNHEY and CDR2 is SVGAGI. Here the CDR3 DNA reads TGTGCCAGCAGTGCCTCGGGTCTAATGGGCTCCTACGAGCAGTACTTC. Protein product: CASSASGLMGSYEQYF.

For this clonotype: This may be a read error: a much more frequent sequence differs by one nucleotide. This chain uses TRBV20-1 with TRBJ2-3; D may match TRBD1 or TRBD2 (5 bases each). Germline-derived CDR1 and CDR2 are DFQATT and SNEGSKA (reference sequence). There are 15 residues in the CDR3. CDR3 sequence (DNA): TGCGGTGCTCGGGACCGTGCCGACTTCACAGATACGCAGTATTTT. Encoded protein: CGARDRADFTDTQYF.

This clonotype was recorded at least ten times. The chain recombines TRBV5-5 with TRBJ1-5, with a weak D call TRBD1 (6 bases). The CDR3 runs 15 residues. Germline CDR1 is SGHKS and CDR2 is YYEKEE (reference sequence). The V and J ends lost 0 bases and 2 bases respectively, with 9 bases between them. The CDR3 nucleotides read TGTGCCAGCAGCTTGGCGGGGGCAGGCAATCAGCCCCAGCATTTT. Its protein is CASSLAGAGNQPQHF.

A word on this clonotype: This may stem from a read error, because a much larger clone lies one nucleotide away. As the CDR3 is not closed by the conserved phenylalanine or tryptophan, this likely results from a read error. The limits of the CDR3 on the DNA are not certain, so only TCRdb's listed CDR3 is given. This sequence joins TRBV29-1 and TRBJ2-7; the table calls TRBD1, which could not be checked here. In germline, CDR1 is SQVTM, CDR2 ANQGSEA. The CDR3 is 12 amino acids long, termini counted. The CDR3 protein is CSVEDVDSIRSC.

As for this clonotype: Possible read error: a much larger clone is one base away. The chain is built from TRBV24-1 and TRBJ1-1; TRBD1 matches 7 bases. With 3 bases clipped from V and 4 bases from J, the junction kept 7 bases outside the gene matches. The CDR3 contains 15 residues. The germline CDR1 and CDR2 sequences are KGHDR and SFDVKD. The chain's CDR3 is CATSDPTGMVTEAFF. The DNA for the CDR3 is TGTGCCACCAGTGATCCGACAGGGATGGTCACTGAAGCTTTCTTT.